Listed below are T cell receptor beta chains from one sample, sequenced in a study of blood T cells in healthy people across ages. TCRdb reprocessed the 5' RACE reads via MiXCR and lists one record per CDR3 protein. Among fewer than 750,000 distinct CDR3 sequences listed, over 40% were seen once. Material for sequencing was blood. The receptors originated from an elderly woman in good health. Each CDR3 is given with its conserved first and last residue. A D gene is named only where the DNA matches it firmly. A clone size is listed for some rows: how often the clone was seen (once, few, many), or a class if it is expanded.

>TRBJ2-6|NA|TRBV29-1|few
CSVWKWGANVLTF
TGCAGCGTTTGGAAATGGGGGGCCAACGTCCTGACTTTC
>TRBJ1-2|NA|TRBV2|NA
CASPLPGRYGYTF
TGTGCCAGCCCTCTCCCGGGGAGATATGGCTACACCTTC
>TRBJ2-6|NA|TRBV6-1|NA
CASRDGLTVTSGANVLTF
TGTGCCAGCAGGGATGGACTTACCGTAACCTCTGGGGCCAACGTCCTGACTTTC
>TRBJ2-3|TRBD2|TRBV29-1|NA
CSVGTSASDTQYF
TGCAGCGTAGGGACTAGCGCTTCAGATACGCAGTATTTT
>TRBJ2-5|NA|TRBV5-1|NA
CASSFDGGQETQYF
TGCGCCAGCAGCTTTGACGGCGGACAAGAGACCCAGTACTTC
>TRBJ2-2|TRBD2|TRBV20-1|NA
CSARASIAGGTGELFF
TGCAGTGCTAGAGCTTCGATAGCGGGGGGCACCGGGGAGCTGTTTTTT
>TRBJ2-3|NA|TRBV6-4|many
CASSDSGGGTDTQYF
TGTGCCAGCAGTGACTCGGGGGGCGGCACAGATACGCAGTATTTT
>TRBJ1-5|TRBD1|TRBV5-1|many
CATADRAKAQPQHF
TGCGCCACCGCGGACAGGGCTAAAGCTCAGCCCCAGCATTTT
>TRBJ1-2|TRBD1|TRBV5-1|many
CASSSDRAANYGYTF
TGCGCCAGCAGCTCAGACAGGGCGGCTAACTATGGCTACACCTTC
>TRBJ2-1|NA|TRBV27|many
CASSLRPPNGEQFF
TGTGCCAGCAGTTTACGCCCCCCGAACGGTGAGCAGTTCTTC
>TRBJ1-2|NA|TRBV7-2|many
CASSLDGRRVTF
TGTGCCAGCAGCTTAGATGGAAGGAGGGTCACCTTC
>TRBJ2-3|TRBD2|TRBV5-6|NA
CASRLLAGADTQYF
TGTGCCAGCAGGCTCCTGGCGGGAGCAGATACGCAGTATTTT
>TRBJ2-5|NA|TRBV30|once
CAWSLGLLFQETQYF
TGTGCCTGGAGTCTAGGACTCCTTTTCCAAGAGACCCAGTACTTC
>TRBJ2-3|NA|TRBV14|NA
CASSQFGGEGGHTDTQYF
TGTGCCAGCAGCCAATTCGGAGGAGAGGGGGGGCACACAGATACGCAGTATTTT
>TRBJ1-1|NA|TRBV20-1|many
CSARQPNTEAFF
TGCAGTGCCAGACAACCGAACACTGAAGCTTTCTTT
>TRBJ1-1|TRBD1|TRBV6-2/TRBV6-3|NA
CAGAQGVGTEAFF
TGTGCCGGAGCGCAGGGGGTAGGAACTGAAGCTTTCTTT
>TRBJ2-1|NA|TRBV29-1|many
CSGRIYNEQFF
TGCAGCGGCAGGATATACAATGAGCAGTTCTTC
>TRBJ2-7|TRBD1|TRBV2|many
CASRDSGQGDEQYF
TGTGCCAGCAGGGACTCTGGACAGGGTGACGAGCAGTACTTC
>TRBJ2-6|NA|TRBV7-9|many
CASSLTVYSGANVLTF
TGTGCCAGCAGCTTAACAGTTTACTCTGGGGCCAACGTCCTGACTTTC
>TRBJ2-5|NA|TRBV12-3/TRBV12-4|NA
CASSVNFGNEQYF
TGTGCCAGCAGTGTCAATTTCGGCAATGAGCAGTACTTC
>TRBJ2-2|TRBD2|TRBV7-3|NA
CASSPTPRLAGNGELFF
TGTGCCAGCAGCCCCACCCCTAGGCTAGCGGGGAACGGGGAGCTGTTTTTT
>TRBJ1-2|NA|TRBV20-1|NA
CSARNREANYGYTF
TGCAGTGCCCGTAACAGGGAAGCTAACTATGGCTACACCTTC
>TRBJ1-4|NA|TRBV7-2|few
CASSFWGARGEKLFF
TGTGCCAGCAGTTTTTGGGGGGCCAGAGGGGAAAAACTGTTTTTT
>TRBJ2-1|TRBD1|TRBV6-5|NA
CASIAPGQGSREQFF
TGTGCCAGCATCGCGCCGGGACAGGGGTCCCGCGAGCAGTTCTTC
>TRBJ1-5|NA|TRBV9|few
CASSADLYQPQHF
TGTGCCAGCAGCGCCGACCTTTATCAGCCCCAGCATTTT
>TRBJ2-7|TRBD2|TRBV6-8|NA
CASRSQGTSGYEQYF
TGTGCCAGCAGGAGTCAGGGGACTAGCGGCTACGAGCAGTACTTC
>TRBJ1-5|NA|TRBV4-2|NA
CASSSFRGRPQHF
TGTGCCAGCAGCTCTTTCAGGGGCCGGCCCCAGCATTTT
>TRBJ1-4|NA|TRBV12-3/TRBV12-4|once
CASSFKAGRGEKLFF
TGTGCCAGCAGTTTTAAGGCAGGGAGAGGTGAAAAACTGTTTTTT
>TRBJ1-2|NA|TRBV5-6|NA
CASTDSNYGYTF
TGTGCCAGCACGGACTCTAACTATGGCTACACCTTC
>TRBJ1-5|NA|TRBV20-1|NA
CSASRPWTSNQPQHF
TGCAGTGCTAGCCGACCCTGGACAAGCAATCAGCCCCAGCATTTT
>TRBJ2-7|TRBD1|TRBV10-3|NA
CAISPPGQGTYEQYF
TGTGCCATCAGTCCGCCGGGACAGGGGACCTACGAGCAGTACTTC
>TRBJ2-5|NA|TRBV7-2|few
CASSLSLGGETQYF
TGTGCCAGCAGCTTAAGTCTGGGCGGGGAGACCCAGTACTTC
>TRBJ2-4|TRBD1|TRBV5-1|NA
CASSYPDRGGGTIQYF
TGCGCCAGCAGCTACCCGGACAGGGGAGGCGGAACCATTCAGTACTTC
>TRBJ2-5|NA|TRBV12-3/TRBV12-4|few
CASRKASDSYNEQYF
TGTGCCAGCAGGAAGGCTAGCGATTCTTACAATGAGCAGTACTTC
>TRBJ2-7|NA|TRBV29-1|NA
CSVGHFYEQYF
TGCAGCGTTGGGCACTTCTACGAGCAGTACTTC
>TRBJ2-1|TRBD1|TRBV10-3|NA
CAIGTGSADNEQFF
TGTGCCATCGGGACAGGGTCAGCCGACAATGAGCAGTTCTTC
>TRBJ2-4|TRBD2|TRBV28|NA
CASRGLAGKIAKNIQYF
TGTGCCAGCAGGGGACTAGCGGGGAAGATAGCCAAAAACATTCAGTACTTC
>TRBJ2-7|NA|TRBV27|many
CASEIRFIAEITLYEQYF
TGTGCCAGCGAGATCCGATTCATTGCAGAAATCACCCTCTACGAGCAGTACTTC
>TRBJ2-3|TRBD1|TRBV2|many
CASKKGQGAPDTQYF
TGTGCCAGCAAGAAGGGACAGGGGGCCCCAGATACGCAGTATTTT
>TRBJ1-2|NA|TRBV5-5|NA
CASSLSGRGYTF
TGTGCCAGCAGCTTGTCAGGTCGCGGCTACACCTTC
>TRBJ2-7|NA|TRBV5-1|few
CASSVIPGDYEQYF
TGCGCCAGCAGCGTCATCCCAGGGGACTACGAGCAGTACTTC
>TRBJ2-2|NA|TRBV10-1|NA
CASSVPRVPNTGELFF
TGCGCCAGCAGTGTCCCGAGGGTTCCGAACACCGGGGAGCTGTTTTTT
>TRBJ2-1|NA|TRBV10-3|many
CAISDYGQNEQFF
TGTGCCATCAGTGACTACGGACAGAATGAGCAGTTCTTC